The text below deals with one TCR beta chain. The entry originates in a study of T-cell memory formation after mild COVID-19. TCRdb reprocessed the 5' RACE reads with MiXCR, giving one entry per CDR3 protein. The sample yields 100,000 to 120,000 distinct CDR3 sequences, 20% to 25% seen once. This receptor was identified in a man between 18 and 35 years old who had mild COVID-19 (a few samples of this study predate the infection). Cell type and time point are not known. Sequencing was performed on PBMCs or a T cell subset sorted from them (not recorded which).

CDR3 sequence reads: CASSYGQANEKLFF. Written as DNA, the CDR3 is TGTGCCAGCAGTTATGGACAGGCTAATGAAAAACTGTTTTTT. This rearrangement joins TRBV6-5 to TRBJ1-4; 7 nucleotides line up with TRBD1. The junction had 1 base not matched to a gene; V was cut back by 3 bases and J by 3 bases. The CDR3 spans 14 residues. The germline CDR1 and CDR2 sequences are MNHEY and SVGAGI.